This TCR beta chain was identified in a study of CDR3 diversity in severe acne. The CDR3 contains 16 residues. From germline, CDR1 is KGHDR and CDR2 SFDVKD. The trim removed 3 bases at V and 8 bases at J, leaving 7 bases unmatched. MiXCR was run by TCRdb on the PCR reads, yielding one entry per CDR3 protein. The sample records roughly 81,000 distinct CDR3 sequences, about 50% being singletons. This clonotype was sampled from a male donor in good health, serving as a control. V is TRBV24-1 and J is TRBJ2-2, with 11 bases fitting TRBD1. Sequenced input: blood. As DNA, the CDR3 is TGTGCCACCAGTGATCGCGGACAGGGGGCTTTGGGGGAGCTGTTTTTT. This sequence encodes CATSDRGQGALGELFF.